These 16 T cell receptor beta chains originate from one sample sequenced in a study of shared clonotypes between healthy human individuals. Terminally differentiated effector memory CD45RA+ cells were left out of the naive CD8 fraction, which was CD45RO-negative and positively selected for CCR7. This table comes from immunoSEQ multiplex PCR, and its TCRdb copy is limited to in-frame clones, with some not included. The sample yields roughly 650,000 clones, around 96% seen once. Sample: naive CD8+ T cells sorted from blood. These receptors all stem from a woman aged 25-40 years in good health.

A few counts support this clone. The chain employs TRBV4-1 and TRBJ2-2, with D perhaps TRBD1 or TRBD2 (6 bases each). Germline CDR1 MGHRA, CDR2 YSYEKL. There are 14 residues in the CDR3. V lost 4 bases, J lost 4 bases, and 10 bases lay in between. DNA of the CDR3: TGCGCCAGCAGCCCCACGGGGGCCACCGGGGAGCTGTTTTTT. Its translation: CASSPTGATGELFF.

The J gene is TRBJ1-3, the V gene TRBV27; D uncertain. This CDR3 spans 14 amino acids. Per the germline V gene, CDR1 is MNHEY and CDR2 is SMNVEV (reference sequence). V was shortened by 0 bases and J by 4 bases, with 7 bases between the two germline ends. The CDR3 DNA sequence: TGTGCCAGCAGTTTATCGGGGAGCGGAAACACCATATATTTT. It specifies CASSLSGSGNTIYF.

The rearrangement uses TRBV30 and TRBJ2-5; 11 bases are shared with TRBD2. The DNA end is a closer match to TRBJ2-7, so the J assignment may be wrong. The germline gives CDR1 GTSNPN, CDR2 SVGIG (reference sequence). CDR3 length equals 13 residues. CDR3 bases: TGTGCCTGGGACGGGACTAGCGGATACGAGCAGTACTTC. Translated: CAWDGTSGYEQYF.

This chain connects TRBV6-1 to TRBJ2-3; D is undetermined. CDR3 length: 15 residues. The germline V and J ends were trimmed by 7 bases and 2 bases, with 16 bases remaining between them. CDR1 MNHNS and CDR2 SASEGT come from the germline V gene. The CDR3 sequence is CASTGKIGSTDTQYF. The CDR3 nucleotides are TGTGCCAGCACGGGCAAGATCGGGTCCACAGATACGCAGTATTTT.

The rearrangement uses TRBV25-1 and TRBJ2-1; TRBD1 agrees at 10 bases. Germline values: CDR1 MGHDK, CDR2 SYGVNS. This CDR3 has 14 amino acids. With 3 bases clipped from V and 8 bases from J, the junction kept 4 bases outside the gene matches. CDR3 in amino acids: CASSDGTGDDEQFF. DNA of the CDR3: TGTGCCAGCAGTGATGGGACAGGGGACGATGAGCAGTTCTTC.

This clone was seen just once. The J gene is TRBJ2-7, the V gene TRBV27, with TRBD1 identical over 7 bases. Germline CDR1 is MNHEY and CDR2 is SMNVEV (reference sequence). The CDR3 has 13 residues. Trimming at V came to 5 bases and at J to 2 bases, leaving 3 bases not matched to a gene. CDR3: CASSAGTAYEQYF. CDR3 coding DNA: TGTGCCAGCAGTGCCGGGACAGCCTACGAGCAGTACTTC.

The V and J genes are TRBV19 and TRBJ2-1, with 12 bases that match TRBD1. Germline lookup yields CDR1 LNHDA and CDR2 SQIVND (reference sequence). This CDR3 is built from 15 residues. The trim removed 2 bases at V and 7 bases at J, leaving 3 bases unmatched. CDR3 protein: CASSIWDRGHNEQFF. In nucleotides, the CDR3 is TGTGCCAGTAGTATATGGGACAGGGGGCATAATGAGCAGTTCTTC. Together with reference TRBV19 and TRBJ2-1, the CDR3 gives the full variable domain: DGGITQSPKYLFRKEGQNVTLSCEQNLNHDAMYWYRQDPGQGLRLIYYSQIVNDFQKGDIAEGYSVSREKKESFPLTVTSAQKNPTAFYLCASSIWDRGHNEQFFGPGTRLTVL.

CDR3 loop: CASSEVWGVSTDTQYF. In DNA, the CDR3 is TGTGCCAGCAGTGAGGTTTGGGGGGTCAGCACAGATACGCAGTATTTT. The V gene is TRBV2, the J gene TRBJ2-3; possibly TRBD2 for D (6 bases). This CDR3 has 16 amino acids. V lost 3 bases, J lost 0 bases, and 13 bases lay in between. CDR1 SNHLY and CDR2 FYNNEI come from the germline V gene.

The V call is TRBV29-1, the J call TRBJ2-1, with D tentatively TRBD1 (5 bases). Germline values: CDR1 SQVTM, CDR2 ANQGSEA. V was shortened by 2 bases and J by 7 bases, with 6 bases between the two germline ends. The CDR3 is 11 amino acids. The CDR3, as DNA: TGCAGCGTTGAAAGGGGTAATGAGCAGTTCTTC. It specifies CSVERGNEQFF.

The chain employs TRBV6-4 and TRBJ2-3; no firm D call. CDR3 length: 15 amino acids. CDR1 and CDR2 (germline): MRHNA, SNTAGT. The V end was cut by 3 bases, the J end by 3 bases, with 13 bases between. For the CDR3, the DNA is TGTGCCAGCAGTGATCCCCCGAAAGAGACAGATACGCAGTATTTT. This sequence encodes CASSDPPKETDTQYF.

The CDR3: CASSHRAGEQYF. The CDR3 DNA is TGTGCCAGCAGCCACAGGGCTGGCGAGCAGTACTTC. V and J are TRBV6-5 and TRBJ2-7, with D perhaps matching TRBD1 (6 bases). There are 12 residues in the CDR3. Trimming pared 6 bases from V and 6 bases from J, leaving 12 bases between. The germline V gene encodes CDR1 MNHEY and CDR2 SVGAGI.

The chain employs TRBV6-5 and TRBJ2-3; the D gene could be TRBD1 or TRBD2 (6 bases each). Trimming stripped 8 bases from V and 3 bases from J, with 18 bases between. This CDR3 spans 15 amino acids. Germline CDR1 reads MNHEY; CDR2 reads SVGAGI. CDR3 protein: CASGGGRFRTDTQYF. In DNA form, the CDR3 reads TGTGCCAGCGGAGGGGGGCGGTTTAGGACAGATACGCAGTATTTT.

The CDR3 protein is CASSSSGRWPGELFF. CDR3 sequence (DNA): TGTGCCAGCAGTAGCTCGGGCCGATGGCCCGGGGAACTGTTTTTT. The V and J genes are TRBV5-6 and TRBJ1-4; D unresolved. Germline CDR1 is SGHDT and CDR2 is YYEEEE. V was pared by 5 bases and J by 12 bases, with 23 bases between. The CDR3 is 15 residues long.

The rearrangement uses TRBV27 and TRBJ2-2, with D hard to call. Trimming stripped 1 base from V and 3 bases from J, with 6 bases between. Germline loops: CDR1 MNHEY, CDR2 SMNVEV (reference sequence). The CDR3 contains 14 residues. In nucleotides, the CDR3 is TGTGCCAGCAGTTTATGGGCGGACACCGGGGAGCTGTTTTTT. It is translated as CASSLWADTGELFF.

This clone was seen only a few times. The J gene is TRBJ2-7, the V gene TRBV27, with D unclear. Looked up from germline, CDR1 is MNHEY and CDR2 is SMNVEV (reference sequence). With 0 bases removed from V and 9 bases from J, the gap between germline ends came to 12 bases. The CDR3 covers 13 residues. The CDR3, as DNA: TGTGCCAGCAGTTTATCCCAGGAGTTCGGGCAGTACTTC. It yields the protein CASSLSQEFGQYF.

The rearrangement links TRBV28 to TRBJ2-2; no definite D call. The CDR3 runs to 13 residues. Per the germline V gene, CDR1 is MDHEN and CDR2 is SYDVKM. The V end was cut by 6 bases, the J end by 3 bases, with 8 bases between. The CDR3 DNA reads as TGTGCCAGCAGCTCCCTCGACACCGGGGAGCTGTTTTTT. Its protein is CASSSLDTGELFF. Using reference TRBV28 and TRBJ2-2 for the parts outside the CDR3, the full variable domain is DVKVTQSSRYLVKRTGEKVFLECVQDMDHENMFWYRQDPGLGLRLIYFSYDVKMKEKGDIPEGYSVSREKKERFSLILESASTNQTSMYLCASSSLDTGELFFGEGSRLTVL.